This entry lists 2 T cell receptor beta chains sequenced from one sample in a study of ipilimumab plus nivolumab after autologous stem cell transplantation (dated by TCRdb to the early 2020s). The library was built by means of the immunoSEQ multiplex PCR assay. TCRdb carries this immuneACCESS record with in-frame sequences only. Its versions omit some clonotypes, under half of them owing to an unresolved V gene in the studies checked, with the rest unexplained. Within this sample are 15,000 to 20,000 clones, with around 68% of them counted one time only. The leading ten clones occupy roughly 20% of the sample. This material consisted of PBMCs, taken in a trial of ipilimumab plus nivolumab as post-transplant consolidation. The receptors here all came from a male donor with diffuse large B-cell lymphoma.

This chain uses TRBV20-1 with TRBJ1-2; D ambiguous. Germline V gives CDR1 DFQATT, CDR2 SNEGSKA (reference sequence). The CDR3 sequence is 8 residues long. Trimming cost V 4 bases and J 6 bases, with 0 bases left between them. The CDR3 DNA reads as TGCAGTGCTAATGGCTACACCTTC. This codes for CSANGYTF.

Of note for this clone: The same CDR3 is also encoded by other DNA sequences in this sample. The chain carries TRBV5-1 and TRBJ2-6, with D possibly TRBD2 on 6 matching bases. The ends were cut back, 0 bases at V and 0 bases at J, with 10 bases in the middle. The CDR3 is made up of 17 amino acids. Germline loops: CDR1 SGHRS, CDR2 YFSETQ. The CDR3 is CASSLEVSGSGANVLTF. The CDR3 nucleotides are TGCGCCAGCAGCTTGGAAGTTAGCGGCTCTGGGGCCAACGTCCTGACTTTC.